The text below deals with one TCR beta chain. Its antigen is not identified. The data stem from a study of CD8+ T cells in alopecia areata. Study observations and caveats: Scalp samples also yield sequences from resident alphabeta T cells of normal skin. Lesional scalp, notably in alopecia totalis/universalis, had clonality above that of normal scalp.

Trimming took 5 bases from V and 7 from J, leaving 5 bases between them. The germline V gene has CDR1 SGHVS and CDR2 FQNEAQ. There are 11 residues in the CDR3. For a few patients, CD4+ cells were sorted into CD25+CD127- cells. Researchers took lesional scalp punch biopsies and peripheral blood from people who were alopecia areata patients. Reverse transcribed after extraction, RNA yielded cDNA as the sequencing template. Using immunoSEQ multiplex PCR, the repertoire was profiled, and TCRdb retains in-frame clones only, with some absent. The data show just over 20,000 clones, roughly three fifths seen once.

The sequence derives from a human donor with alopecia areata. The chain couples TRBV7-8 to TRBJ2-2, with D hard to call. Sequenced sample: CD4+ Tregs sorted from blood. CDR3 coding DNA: TGTGCCAGCAGCCGGTTCGGGGAGCTGTTTTTT. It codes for CASSRFGELFF.